This TCR beta chain came from a study of blood T cell repertoires in COVID-19. At the level of the study: Samples came from the United States, Italy and Spain, spanning acute and convalescent COVID-19.

Trimming removed 1 base from V and 2 bases from J; junction bases left unmatched: 5. The CDR3 totals 16 residues. The germline gives CDR1 MGHDK, CDR2 SYGVNS. How the authors handled the data: From reference gene primer amplification, estimates of nucleated cell counts were derived. The table came from immunoSEQ multiplex PCR; TCRdb's copy has only in-frame clones and leaves some out. V and J calls and clone size are given by that table; D and trimming were obtained from the DNA. The profile shows some 250,000 clones, nearly 90% of them singletons. Material for sequencing was peripheral blood. This sequence joins TRBV25-1 and TRBJ1-2; 9 nucleotides match TRBD1. This clonotype was sampled from a woman aged 25 to 45 with acute or convalescent COVID-19. CDR3 region: CASSELGTGKNYGYTF. CDR3 coding DNA: TGTGCCAGCAGTGAATTAGGGACAGGGAAAAACTATGGCTACACCTTC.